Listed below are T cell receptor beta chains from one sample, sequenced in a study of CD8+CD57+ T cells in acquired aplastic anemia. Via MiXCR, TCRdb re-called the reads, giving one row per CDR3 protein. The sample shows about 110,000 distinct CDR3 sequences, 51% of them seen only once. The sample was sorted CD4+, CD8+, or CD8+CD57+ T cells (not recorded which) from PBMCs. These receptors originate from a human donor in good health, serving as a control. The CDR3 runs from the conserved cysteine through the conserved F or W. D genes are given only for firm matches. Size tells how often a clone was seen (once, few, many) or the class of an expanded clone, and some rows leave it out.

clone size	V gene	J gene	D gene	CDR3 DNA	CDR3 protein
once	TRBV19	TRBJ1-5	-	TGTGCCAGTAGTAGCCCACCAAGGGGCAGTATGATTCAGCCCCAGCATTTT	CASSSPPRGSMIQPQHF
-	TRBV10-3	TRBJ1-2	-	TGTGCCATCAGTGAGCGCAGCCTCTATGGCTACACCTTC	CAISERSLYGYTF
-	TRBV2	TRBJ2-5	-	TGTGCCAGCAGTGAGGAGACTGCTGAGACCCAGTACTTC	CASSEETAETQYF
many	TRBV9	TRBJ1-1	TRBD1	TGTGCCAGCAGCGTTGCAGGGGGCCCTACTGAAGCTTTCTTT	CASSVAGGPTEAFF
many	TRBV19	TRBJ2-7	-	TGTGCCAGTAGTATTGGATTTCAGGGACGCGAGCAGTACTTC	CASSIGFQGREQYF
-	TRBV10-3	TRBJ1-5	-	TGTGCCATCAGTGAGAGCGACGGGGGGCAGCCCCAGCATTTT	CAISESDGGQPQHF
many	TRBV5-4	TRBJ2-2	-	TGTGCCAGCAGCTCGCCGGGACGGAACACCGGGGAGCTGTTTTTT	CASSSPGRNTGELFF
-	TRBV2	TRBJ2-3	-	TGTGCCAGCACAGAAGGGGGGCTCGGCACAGATACGCAGTATTTT	CASTEGGLGTDTQYF
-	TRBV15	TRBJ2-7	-	TGTGCCACCAGCAGAGACCGGGTCCGGTACGAGCAGTACTTC	CATSRDRVRYEQYF
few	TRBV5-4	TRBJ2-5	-	TGTGCCAGCAGCTTAGTCAGGGCGAGTTACTACGAGCAGCACTTC	CASSLVRASYYEQHF
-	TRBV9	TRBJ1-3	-	TGTGCCAGCAGCGGACACAGGGACCACTCTGGAAACACCATATATTTT	CASSGHRDHSGNTIYF
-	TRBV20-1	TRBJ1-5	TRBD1	TGCAGTGCTAGAGTCCAGAGGGGGCAGAATCAGCTTCAGCATTTT	CSARVQRGQNQLQHF
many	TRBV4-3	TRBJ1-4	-	TGCGCCAGCAGCTCCGACAGCACAACTAATGAAAAACTGTTTTTT	CASSSDSTTNEKLFF
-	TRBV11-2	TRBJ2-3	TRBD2	TGTGCCAGCAGCTTAGAAACCGGGACTAGCGGGGGGGCAACAGATACGCAGTATTTT	CASSLETGTSGGATDTQYF
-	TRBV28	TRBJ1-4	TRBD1	TGTGCCAGCAGTTTACAGGGGGGCCTTAATGAAAAACTGTTTTTT	CASSLQGGLNEKLFF
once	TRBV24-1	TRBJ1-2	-	TGTGCCACCAGTCCGACTCCCTCTCCCCTTTTCTATGGCTACACCTTC	CATSPTPSPLFYGYTF
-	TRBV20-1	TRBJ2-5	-	TGCAGTTTCAGCCGGGGGTTCATAGAGACCCAGTACTTC	CSFSRGFIETQYF